One and the same sample provided the 29 T cell receptor beta chains below, sequenced in a study of beta chain features in type 1 diabetes. Study findings and constraints: People with Type 1 diabetes carried modestly yet significantly shorter TCRB CDR3s in all four CD4+ subsets.

Their recognized antigens are unknown. TCRB transcripts that were expressed got sequenced, as all of the isolated RNA had been reverse transcribed. The protocol was immunoSEQ multiplex PCR, while the TCRdb copy is restricted to in-frame clones and leaves out a portion. The sample has roughly 400,000 clones, around 10% seen once. The sample was central memory CD4+ T cells from blood. The receptors shown here come from a young man with type 1 diabetes.

This clone has a count of ten or more. The chain employs TRBV29-1 and TRBJ1-1; 8 nucleotides agree with TRBD1. This CDR3 comprises 13 residues. Germline trimming cut 4 bases from V and 5 bases from J; bases unmatched to any gene: 6. CDR1 is SQVTM, CDR2 ANQGSEA, per germline. CDR3 amino acids: CSVGTGPETEAFF. As DNA, the CDR3 is TGCAGCGTTGGGACAGGGCCGGAAACTGAAGCTTTCTTT.

As concerns this clone: This specimen includes other DNA sequences encoding the same CDR3. V usage is TRBV4-1 and J usage is TRBJ1-2; D is undetermined. Germline CDR1 and CDR2: MGHRA and YSYEKL. CDR3 length equals 13 residues. The V gene lost 4 bases and the J gene lost 1 base, with 7 bases spanning the gap. The CDR3 region has the DNA TGCGCCAGCAGCCTACGGGATAACTATGGCTACACCTTC. Protein sequence: CASSLRDNYGYTF.

This clone showed up many times. V gene TRBV5-1 combines with J gene TRBJ2-1; TRBD1 agrees at 10 bases. The V segment lost 1 base and the J segment 7 bases; nucleotides outside the gene matches: 5. This CDR3 spans 15 amino acids. Germline CDR1 SGHRS, CDR2 YFSETQ. DNA of the CDR3: TGCGCCAGCAGCTTGACTCCGGGACAGGGGAATGAGCAGTTCTTC. Translated, it gives CASSLTPGQGNEQFF.

The rearrangement links TRBV5-4 to TRBJ1-2; 7 nucleotides align to TRBD1. Germline CDR1 SGHNT, CDR2 YYREEE (reference sequence). V lost 4 bases and J lost 3; bases outside the gene matches: 3. This CDR3 has 13 residues. CDR3 sequence reads: CASSRTGDYGYTF. As DNA, the CDR3 is TGTGCCAGCAGCCGAACAGGGGACTATGGCTACACCTTC.

In this sample, this clone turned up a few times. The rearrangement links TRBV7-9 to TRBJ2-7, with D perhaps assigned TRBD1 or TRBD2 (5 bases each). Trimming cost V 5 bases and J 0 bases, with 14 bases left between them. Germline CDR1 and CDR2: SEHNR and FQNEAQ (reference sequence). CDR3 length: 15 residues. The CDR3 region has the DNA TGTGCCAGCAGCGCTCGGGACGTCAGCTCCTACGAGCAGTACTTC. Protein product: CASSARDVSSYEQYF.

At least ten counts were recorded for this clone. Other DNA sequences in the same sample also yield this CDR3. The V call is TRBV4-3, the J call TRBJ2-7, with 15 nucleotides matching TRBD2. CDR1 and CDR2 (germline): LGHNA, YSLEER. The V segment lost 0 bases and the J segment 6 bases; nucleotides outside the gene matches: 6. The CDR3 length is 17 residues. CDR3 coding DNA: TGCGCCAGCAGCCAAGAAAGGAGGGGACTAGCGGGAGGCGAGCAGTACTTC. Translated: CASSQERRGLAGGEQYF.

This chain links TRBV2 with TRBJ2-2; a weak D match, TRBD1 (6 bases). V gave up 6 bases and J gave up 0 bases, with 14 bases separating them. This CDR3 is 16 amino acids long. CDR1 SNHLY and CDR2 FYNNEI come from the germline V gene. CDR3 region: CASRKPGQPNTGELFF. In DNA form, the CDR3 reads TGTGCCAGCAGAAAACCGGGACAACCGAACACCGGGGAGCTGTTTTTT.

This rearrangement joins TRBV11-2 to TRBJ2-7; a weak D match, TRBD2 (6 bases). The CDR3 totals 14 residues. With 2 bases removed from V and 3 bases from J, the gap between germline ends came to 11 bases. CDR1 and CDR2 from the germline V gene are SGHAT and FQNNGV. CDR3 nucleotide sequence: TGTGCCAGCAGCTTAACGGCGGGAAGCTACGAGCAGTACTTC. Translated: CASSLTAGSYEQYF. The full variable domain, its missing parts supplied by reference TRBV11-2 and TRBJ2-7, is EAGVAQSPRYKIIEKRQSVAFWCNPISGHATLYWYQQILGQGPKLLIQFQNNGVVDDSQLPKDRFSAERLKGVDSTLKIQPAKLEDSAVYLCASSLTAGSYEQYFGPGTRLTVT.

This clone occurred many times. The chain combines TRBV7-2 with TRBJ2-1, with 11 bases matching TRBD1. CDR1 SGHTA and CDR2 FQGNSA come from the germline V gene. The J segment lost 7 bases and the V segment lost 5 bases, leaving 7 bases of the junction unmatched. The CDR3 is 15 amino acids. DNA of the CDR3: TGTGCCAGCAGCCTCGCGGACAGGGGGCCTAATGAGCAGTTCTTC. Protein: CASSLADRGPNEQFF.

The rearrangement links TRBV4-3 to TRBJ2-2; a weak D match, TRBD1 (6 bases). The germline gives CDR1 LGHNA, CDR2 YSLEER. V lost 5 bases, J lost 6 bases, and 10 bases lay in between. This CDR3 has 13 amino acids. CDR3 protein: CASSNRAPGELFF. CDR3 DNA: TGCGCCAGCAGCAACAGGGCTCCCGGGGAGCTGTTTTTT.

This clone was detected a few times. This chain links TRBV18 with TRBJ2-1, with 9 positions matching TRBD2. The ends lost 2 bases at V and 9 bases at J; junction bases unmatched: 8. The germline gives CDR1 KGHSH, CDR2 LQKENI. The CDR3 runs to 15 residues. CDR3 in amino acids: CASSPAGGPEGEQFF. The CDR3 bases are TGTGCCAGCTCACCAGCGGGAGGGCCCGAGGGTGAGCAGTTCTTC.

The sample holds a few counts of this clone. V is TRBV28 and J is TRBJ2-7; D assignment may be TRBD1 or TRBD2 (5 bases each). CDR3 size: 13 residues. V lost 8 bases and J lost 7, with 18 bases in between. From germline, CDR1 is MDHEN and CDR2 SYDVKM. The CDR3 sequence is CASAPGRVLEQYF. The DNA of the CDR3 is TGTGCCAGCGCACCGGGACGAGTCCTAGAGCAGTACTTC.

This chain links TRBV4-3 with TRBJ1-2; 8 bases agree with TRBD1. This CDR3 has 16 residues. Germline CDR1 and CDR2: LGHNA and YSLEER. Trimming at V came to 1 base and at J to 6 bases, leaving 10 bases not matched to a gene. DNA of the CDR3: TGCGCCAGCAGCCAAGTTCCCGCCGCAGGGGGCGATGGCTACACCTTC. Translation gives CASSQVPAAGGDGYTF.

This sequence joins TRBV6-5 and TRBJ2-1; TRBD1 agrees at 10 bases. Trimming cost V 6 bases and J 5 bases; bases outside gene matches: 4. Looked up from germline, CDR1 is MNHEY and CDR2 is SVGAGI. The CDR3 extends over 14 amino acids. CDR3 protein: CASRGDRGNNEQFF. CDR3 sequence (DNA): TGTGCCAGCAGAGGGGACAGGGGAAACAATGAGCAGTTCTTC.

Remarks on this clone: The conserved phenylalanine or tryptophan is not found at the CDR3 terminus, so this likely reflects a read error. The limits of the CDR3 on the DNA are not certain, so only TCRdb's listed CDR3 is given. The chain combines TRBV27 with TRBJ1-1; the table names TRBD1, a call not compared with the DNA. Germline lookup yields CDR1 MNHEY and CDR2 SMNVEV (reference sequence). The CDR3 extends over 10 residues, inclusive of both ends. The CDR3 loop reads CANVGTGGVS.

The chain joins TRBV5-1 to TRBJ2-7; 7 bases line up with TRBD1. CDR3 length equals 14 residues. V was clipped by 5 bases and J by 5 bases; unmatched bases: 10. The germline CDR1 and CDR2 sequences are SGHRS and YFSETQ. Here the CDR3 DNA reads TGCGCCAGCAGTTCGACAGGGAATACAAACGAGCAGTACTTC. Translation: CASSSTGNTNEQYF.

The chain carries TRBV27 and TRBJ1-3, with a possible D match to TRBD1 (5 bases). The CDR3 runs 14 residues. The germline V and J ends were trimmed by 6 bases and 0 bases, with 9 bases remaining between them. CDR1 is MNHEY, CDR2 SMNVEV, per germline (reference sequence). The CDR3 protein is CASRKTASGNTIYF. CDR3 bases: TGTGCCAGCAGAAAGACAGCCTCTGGAAACACCATATATTTT.

This clone was seen more than once but under ten times. The chain carries TRBV18 and TRBJ2-5; TRBD1 matches 8 bases. The V segment lost 3 bases and the J segment 4 bases; nucleotides outside the gene matches: 7. The length of the CDR3 is 15 residues. Per germline, CDR1 KGHSH and CDR2 LQKENI. The DNA for the CDR3 is TGTGCCAGCTCACCTCTTGGACAGGGCGGAGAGACCCAGTACTTC. As protein: CASSPLGQGGETQYF.

This clone was counted ten times or more. V gene TRBV11-1 combines with J gene TRBJ2-1; D remains unclear. Germline V gene data show CDR1 as SGHAT and CDR2 as FQDESV (reference sequence). This CDR3 comprises 11 residues. The V and J ends lost 4 bases and 13 bases respectively, with 11 bases between them. The chain's CDR3 is CASSSYASQFF. The CDR3 DNA reads TGTGCCAGCAGCTCTTACGCGTCTCAGTTCTTC.

This clone has only a few counts. V and J are TRBV5-1 and TRBJ1-2; 8 nucleotides agree with TRBD1. The CDR3 is 14 residues long. Germline V CDR1 and CDR2: SGHRS, YFSETQ. With 0 bases clipped from V and 9 bases from J, the junction kept 7 bases outside the gene matches. The CDR3 DNA sequence: TGCGCCAGCAGCTTGGAGCGGACAGGGTATAGCTACACCTTC. Translation: CASSLERTGYSYTF.

This clone was seen a single time. This chain uses TRBV6-6 with TRBJ1-5; TRBD1 is a possible D gene (5 bases). The CDR3 has 15 amino acids. V gave up 6 bases and J gave up 2 bases, with 14 bases separating them. Germline CDR1 MNHNY, CDR2 SVGAGI (reference sequence). The CDR3 is CASSGRERGNQPQHF. Here the CDR3 DNA reads TGTGCCAGCAGCGGCAGGGAAAGGGGCAATCAGCCCCAGCATTTT.

DNA of the CDR3: TGTGCCAGCAGTGAATATACAGGCGCCTACGAGCAGTACTTC. It is translated as CASSEYTGAYEQYF. The chain joins TRBV25-1 to TRBJ2-7; TRBD1 might be the D (5 bases). Trimming took off 0 bases at V and 2 bases at J, with 8 bases between the two ends. Germline lookup yields CDR1 MGHDK and CDR2 SYGVNS. CDR3 size: 14 residues.

The rearrangement joins TRBV15 to TRBJ2-3, with 8 bases matching TRBD1. Unmatched junction bases numbered 5, after V lost 1 base and J lost 5 bases. The CDR3 is 15 residues long. CDR1 and CDR2 (germline): LNHNV, YYDKDF (reference sequence). Here the CDR3 DNA reads TGTGCCACCAGCAGAGTAGACAGGGGAAAAGATACGCAGTATTTT. It is translated as CATSRVDRGKDTQYF.

This clone was seen ten or more times. Germline and junction disagree at one end, which may indicate a read error. This sequence joins TRBV10-3 and TRBJ2-6; 11 bases are a match to TRBD1. The germline V gene encodes CDR1 ENHRY and CDR2 SYGVKD. The CDR3 extends over 14 amino acids. The CDR3 sequence: CAMSGTGGTNVLTF. CDR3 bases: TGTGCCATGAGTGGGACAGGGGGGACCAACGTCCTGACTTTC.

This clone has just a few counts. The chain combines TRBV6-5 with TRBJ2-2; 8 bases are a match to TRBD1. The length of the CDR3 is 14 residues. J lost 5 bases, V lost 5 bases, and 4 bases had no gene match. Per germline, CDR1 MNHEY and CDR2 SVGAGI. CDR3 in amino acids: CASSRQGSTGELFF. DNA of the CDR3: TGTGCCAGCAGTAGACAGGGGAGTACCGGGGAGCTGTTTTTT.

This clone was detected a few times. The chain is built from TRBV4-3 and TRBJ2-5; 7 bases are shared with TRBD1. The V segment lost 0 bases and the J segment 4 bases; nucleotides outside the gene matches: 8. The germline CDR1 and CDR2 sequences are LGHNA and YSLEER. CDR3 length: 16 residues. The CDR3 loop is CASSQDRLGGSETQYF. For the CDR3, the DNA is TGCGCCAGCAGCCAAGATAGGCTAGGGGGCTCAGAGACCCAGTACTTC.

This clone was counted only a few times. V gene TRBV4-3 combines with J gene TRBJ2-7; TRBD2 aligns across 14 bases. Trimming removed 4 bases from V and 5 bases from J; junction bases left unmatched: 4. CDR1 is LGHNA and CDR2 is YSLEER in the germline V gene. This CDR3 comprises 15 residues. This chain's CDR3 is CASSRTSGRPNEQYF. DNA for the CDR3: TGCGCCAGCAGCCGGACTAGCGGGAGGCCCAACGAGCAGTACTTC.

The sample holds many counts of this clone. The chain's CDR3 is CASSITGAEQFF. DNA of the CDR3: TGTGCCAGCAGCATTACAGGGGCTGAGCAGTTCTTC. V is TRBV7-2 and J is TRBJ2-1; TRBD1 agrees at 7 bases. This CDR3 spans 12 amino acids. The germline CDR1 and CDR2 sequences are SGHTA and FQGNSA. The V gene end was trimmed by 5 bases and the J gene end by 9 bases; junction bases not matched to a gene: 4.

The rearrangement links TRBV29-1 to TRBJ2-3; 9 nucleotides align to TRBD2. CDR3 length: 15 residues. Trimming took 4 bases from V and 5 from J; bases not matched to a gene: 10. CDR1 is SQVTM, CDR2 ANQGSEA, per germline. DNA of the CDR3: TGCAGCGTTGCTAATAGCGGGAGTGGGGTAGATACGCAGTATTTT. Translated: CSVANSGSGVDTQYF.